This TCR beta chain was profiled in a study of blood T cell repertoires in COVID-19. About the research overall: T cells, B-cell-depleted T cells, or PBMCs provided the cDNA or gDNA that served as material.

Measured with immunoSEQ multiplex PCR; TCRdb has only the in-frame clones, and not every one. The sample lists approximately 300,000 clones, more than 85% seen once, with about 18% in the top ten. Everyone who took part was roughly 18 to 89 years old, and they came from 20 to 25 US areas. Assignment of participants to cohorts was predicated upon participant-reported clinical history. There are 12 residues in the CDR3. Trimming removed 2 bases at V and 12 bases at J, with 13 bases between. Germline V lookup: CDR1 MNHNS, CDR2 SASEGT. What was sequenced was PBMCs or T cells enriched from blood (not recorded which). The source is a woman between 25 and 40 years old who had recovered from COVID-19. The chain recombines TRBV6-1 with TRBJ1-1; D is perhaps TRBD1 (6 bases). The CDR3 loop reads CASSEMNRETFF. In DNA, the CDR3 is TGTGCCAGCAGTGAAATGAACAGGGAAACTTTCTTT.